Sequencing of this T cell receptor (beta chain) was carried out in a study of cytomegalovirus exposure and HLA in healthy donors. Overall study findings and caveats: Rarity marked most TCR sequences, yet some public TCRs occurred in many donors.

CDR3 length equals 19 residues. The V segment lost 4 bases and the J segment 1 base; nucleotides outside the gene matches: 11. Germline lookup yields CDR1 SGHNT and CDR2 YYREEE (reference sequence). The PCR contained 60 Vbeta and 13 Jbeta primers. Assay used: immunoSEQ multiplex PCR; TCRdb lists only in-frame clones, some missing. The data hold about 220,000 clones, with roughly 70% observed a single time. In regard to this clone: Its antigen remains unknown.

This clonotype originated in a woman in her 30s in good health and CMV-seronegative. The chain is built from TRBV5-4 and TRBJ2-3; 14 bases are shared with TRBD2. Sequencing input: PBMCs. The CDR3: CASSPDRLAGGPGTDTQYF. CDR3 in DNA: TGTGCCAGCAGCCCTGACCGACTAGCGGGAGGGCCCGGCACAGATACGCAGTATTTT.